The 6 T cell receptor beta chains presented below share a single source sample, sequenced in a study of control samples from healthy donors and cancer patients. The table came from immunoSEQ multiplex PCR; TCRdb's copy has only in-frame clones and leaves some out. The sample carries around 93,000 clones, about nine tenths recorded once. Sequences were obtained from blood. These receptors were obtained from a human donor in good health. The donor label of this sample is uncertain.

The chain uses TRBV10-3 and TRBJ1-2; possible D gene TRBD1, 5 bases. There are 16 residues in the CDR3. Germline V lookup: CDR1 ENHRY, CDR2 SYGVKD. Trimming took off 3 bases at V and 2 bases at J, with 16 bases between the two ends. The CDR3 bases are TGTGCCATCAGTGACCCCGCGGGGGGATTAAACTATGGCTACACCTTC. Translated: CAISDPAGGLNYGYTF.

The chain couples TRBV24-1 to TRBJ2-5, with unresolved D. Germline V CDR1 and CDR2: KGHDR, SFDVKD. The CDR3 spans 11 residues. With 1 base removed from V and 7 bases from J, the gap between germline ends came to 3 bases. This chain's CDR3 is CATSDFWTQYF. CDR3 DNA sequence: TGTGCCACCAGTGATTTTTGGACCCAGTACTTC.

The chain joins TRBV5-1 to TRBJ2-2; D is possibly TRBD2 (6 bases). V dropped 3 bases and J dropped 5 bases, with 20 bases sitting between them. The germline V gene encodes CDR1 SGHRS and CDR2 YFSETQ. This CDR3 has 17 residues. CDR3 nucleotide sequence: TGCGCCAGCAGCTCACCGGGACTTGGGGTATTGACCGGGGAGCTGTTTTTT. Protein: CASSSPGLGVLTGELFF.

The chain couples TRBV5-1 to TRBJ1-4; TRBD1 is a possible D gene (5 bases). The CDR3 is 15 amino acids. Germline lookup yields CDR1 SGHRS and CDR2 YFSETQ. The ends were cut back, 4 bases at V and 0 bases at J, with 10 bases in the middle. For the CDR3, the DNA is TGCGCCAGCAGCCCCGGGACCGCAACTAATGAAAAACTGTTTTTT. This gives the protein CASSPGTATNEKLFF.

This clone was observed a few times. The V gene is TRBV7-9, the J gene TRBJ1-1, with TRBD1 as a possible D gene (6 bases). The CDR3 loop spans 13 amino acids. The germline CDR1 and CDR2 sequences are SEHNR and FQNEAQ (reference sequence). V was shortened by 5 bases and J by 5 bases, with 12 bases between the two germline ends. The CDR3 bases are TGTGCCAGCAGCCGCCAGGGGAAGACTGAAGCTTTCTTT. Translating gives CASSRQGKTEAFF.

The chain uses TRBV2 and TRBJ1-2, with TRBD1 as a possible D gene (6 bases). Germline CDR1 reads SNHLY; CDR2 reads FYNNEI. The CDR3 runs to 15 residues. Trimming pared 5 bases from V and 2 bases from J, leaving 15 bases between. In DNA, the CDR3 is TGTGCCAGCAGTAACCTGGGCGGGGGCAACTATGGCTACACCTTC. Its protein is CASSNLGGGNYGYTF.